Listed here is a single T cell receptor beta chain. This sample was taken from a study of regulatory and conventional T cells in RAG deficiency. CDR1 MDHEN and CDR2 SYDVKM come from the germline V gene. V was shortened by 7 bases and J by 2 bases, with 6 bases between the two germline ends. The CDR3 length is 12 residues. Genomic DNA came from blood regulatory T cells gated CD4+ CD25-high CD127-low. The repertoire was sequenced with immunoSEQ multiplex PCR; TCRdb's copy has only in-frame clones and lacks some. Among about 30,000 clones, 80% to 95% were seen once, and the ten largest hold approximately 0.8%. These sequences were also reported in another study, on regulatory T cells. As that study records: The PCR used 52 TRBV and 13 TRBJ primers.

V usage is TRBV28 and J usage is TRBJ1-5; unclear D gene. The specimen was Tregs sorted from blood. The receptor's source is a human donor in good health. The CDR3 loop reads CASKGRNQPQHF. The CDR3 DNA follows: TGTGCCAGCAAGGGTCGCAATCAGCCCCAGCATTTT.